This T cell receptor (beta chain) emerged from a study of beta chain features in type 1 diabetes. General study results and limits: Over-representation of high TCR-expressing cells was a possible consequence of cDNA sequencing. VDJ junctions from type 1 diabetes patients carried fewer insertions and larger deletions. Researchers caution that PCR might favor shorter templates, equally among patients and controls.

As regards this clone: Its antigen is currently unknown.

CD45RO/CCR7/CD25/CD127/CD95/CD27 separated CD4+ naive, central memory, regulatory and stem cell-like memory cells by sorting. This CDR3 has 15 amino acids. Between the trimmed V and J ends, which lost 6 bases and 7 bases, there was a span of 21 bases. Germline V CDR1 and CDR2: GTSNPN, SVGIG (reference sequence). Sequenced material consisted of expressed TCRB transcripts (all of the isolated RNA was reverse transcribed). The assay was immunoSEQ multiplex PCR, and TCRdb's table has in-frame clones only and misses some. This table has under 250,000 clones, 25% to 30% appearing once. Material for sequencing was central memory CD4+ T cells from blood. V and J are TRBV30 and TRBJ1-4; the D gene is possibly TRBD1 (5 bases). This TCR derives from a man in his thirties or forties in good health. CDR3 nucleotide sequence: TGTGCCTGCCAATCCGGGACCTTCATGGGTGAAAAACTGTTTTTT. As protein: CACQSGTFMGEKLFF.